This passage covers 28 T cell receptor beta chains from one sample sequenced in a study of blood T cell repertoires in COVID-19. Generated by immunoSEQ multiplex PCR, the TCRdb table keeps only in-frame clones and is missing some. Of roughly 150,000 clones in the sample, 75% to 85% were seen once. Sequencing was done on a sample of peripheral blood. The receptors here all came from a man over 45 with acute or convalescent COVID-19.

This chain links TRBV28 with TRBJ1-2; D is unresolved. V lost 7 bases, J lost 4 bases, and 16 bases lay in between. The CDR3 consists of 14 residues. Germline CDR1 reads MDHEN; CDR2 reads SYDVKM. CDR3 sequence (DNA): TGTGCCAGCAATATCCCCCTCTTAATCTATGGCTACACCTTC. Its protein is CASNIPLLIYGYTF.

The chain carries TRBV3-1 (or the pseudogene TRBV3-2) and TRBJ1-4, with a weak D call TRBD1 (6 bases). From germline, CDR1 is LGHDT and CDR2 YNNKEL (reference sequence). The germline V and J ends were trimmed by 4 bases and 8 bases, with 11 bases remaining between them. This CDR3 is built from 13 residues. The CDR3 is CASSPDSREKLFF. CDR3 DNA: TGTGCCAGCAGCCCGGACAGTCGGGAAAAACTGTTTTTT.

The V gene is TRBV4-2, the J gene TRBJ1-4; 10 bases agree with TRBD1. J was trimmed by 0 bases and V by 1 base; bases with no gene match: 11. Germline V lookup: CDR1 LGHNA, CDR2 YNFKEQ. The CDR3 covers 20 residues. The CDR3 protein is CASSQAIGQGGVATNEKLFF. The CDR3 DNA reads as TGTGCCAGCAGCCAAGCAATCGGACAGGGGGGTGTTGCAACTAATGAAAAACTGTTTTTT.

CDR3 DNA: TGTGCCAGCAGCAAGCAGGGGGCGGCTAATGAAAAACTGTTTTTT. Translated, it gives CASSKQGAANEKLFF. The V call is TRBV7-9, the J call TRBJ1-4; 8 positions match TRBD1. The CDR3 sequence is 15 residues long. V was pared by 5 bases and J by 3 bases, with 5 bases of the junction left unmatched. Germline V gene data show CDR1 as SEHNR and CDR2 as FQNEAQ (reference sequence).

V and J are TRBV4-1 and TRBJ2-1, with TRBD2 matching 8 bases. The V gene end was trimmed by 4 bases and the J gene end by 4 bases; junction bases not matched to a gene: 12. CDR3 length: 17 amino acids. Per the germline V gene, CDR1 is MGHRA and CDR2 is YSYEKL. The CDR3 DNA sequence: TGCGCCAGCAGCCGGGGACCCGGGGGGGGCCGGTACAATGAGCAGTTCTTC. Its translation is CASSRGPGGGRYNEQFF.

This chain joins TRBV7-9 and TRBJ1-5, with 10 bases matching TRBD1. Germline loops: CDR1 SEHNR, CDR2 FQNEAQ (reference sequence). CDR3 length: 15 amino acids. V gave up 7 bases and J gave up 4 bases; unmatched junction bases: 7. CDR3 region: CASNQGTGVNQPQHF. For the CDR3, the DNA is TGTGCCAGCAATCAGGGGACAGGGGTTAATCAGCCCCAGCATTTT.

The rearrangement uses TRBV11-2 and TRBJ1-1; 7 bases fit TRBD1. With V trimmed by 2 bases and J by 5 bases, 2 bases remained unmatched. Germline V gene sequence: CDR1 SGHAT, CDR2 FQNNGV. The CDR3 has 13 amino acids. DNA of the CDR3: TGTGCCAGCAGCTTAATCAGGGGGACTGAAGCTTTCTTT. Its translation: CASSLIRGTEAFF.

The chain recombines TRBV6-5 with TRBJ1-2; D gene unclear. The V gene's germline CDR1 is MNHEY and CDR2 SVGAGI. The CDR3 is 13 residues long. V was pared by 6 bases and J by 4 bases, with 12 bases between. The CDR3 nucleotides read TGTGCCAGCAGGGGTGGGCCCGGCTATGGCTACACCTTC. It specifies CASRGGPGYGYTF.

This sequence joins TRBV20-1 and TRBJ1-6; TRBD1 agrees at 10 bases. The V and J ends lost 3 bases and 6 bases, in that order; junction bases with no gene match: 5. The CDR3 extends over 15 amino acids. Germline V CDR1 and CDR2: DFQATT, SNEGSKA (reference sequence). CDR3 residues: CSASMGQGINSPLHF. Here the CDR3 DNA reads TGCAGTGCTAGTATGGGACAGGGGATTAATTCACCCCTCCACTTT.

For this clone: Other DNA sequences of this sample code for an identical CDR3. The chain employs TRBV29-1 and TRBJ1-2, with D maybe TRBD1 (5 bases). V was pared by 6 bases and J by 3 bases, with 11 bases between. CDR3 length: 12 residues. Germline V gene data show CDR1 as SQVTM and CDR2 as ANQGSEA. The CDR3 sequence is CSVNDRYYGYTF. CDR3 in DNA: TGCAGCGTAAACGACAGATACTATGGCTACACCTTC.

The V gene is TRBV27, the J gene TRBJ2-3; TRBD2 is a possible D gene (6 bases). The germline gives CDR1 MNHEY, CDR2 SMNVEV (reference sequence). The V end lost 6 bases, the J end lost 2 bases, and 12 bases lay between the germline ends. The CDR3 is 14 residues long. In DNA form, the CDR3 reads TGTGCCAGCAGCCAGGGACTTAACACAGATACGCAGTATTTT. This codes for CASSQGLNTDTQYF.

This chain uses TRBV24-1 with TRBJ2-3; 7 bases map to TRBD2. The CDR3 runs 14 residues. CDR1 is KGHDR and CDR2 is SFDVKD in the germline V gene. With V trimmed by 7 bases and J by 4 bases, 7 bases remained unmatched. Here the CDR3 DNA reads TGTGCCACCAGGCGGGCGGGAGACTCAGATACGCAGTATTTT. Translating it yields CATRRAGDSDTQYF.

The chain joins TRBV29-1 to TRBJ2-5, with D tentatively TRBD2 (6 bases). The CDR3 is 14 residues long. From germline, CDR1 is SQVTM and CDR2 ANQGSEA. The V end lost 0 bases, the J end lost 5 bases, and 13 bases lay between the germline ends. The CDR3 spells CSVEERGFGETQYF. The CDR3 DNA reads TGCAGCGTTGAAGAACGGGGGTTTGGGGAGACCCAGTACTTC.

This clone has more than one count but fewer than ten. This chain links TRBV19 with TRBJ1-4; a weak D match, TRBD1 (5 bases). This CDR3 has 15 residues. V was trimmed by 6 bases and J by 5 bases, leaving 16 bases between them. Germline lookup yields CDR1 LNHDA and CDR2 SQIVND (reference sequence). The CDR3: CASRSPRRQNEKLFF. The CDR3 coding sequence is TGTGCCAGTAGGAGCCCAAGACGACAGAATGAAAAACTGTTTTTT.

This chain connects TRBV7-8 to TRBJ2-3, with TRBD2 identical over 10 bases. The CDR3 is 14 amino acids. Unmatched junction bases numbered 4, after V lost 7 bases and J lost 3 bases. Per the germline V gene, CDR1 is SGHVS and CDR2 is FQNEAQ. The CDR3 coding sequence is TGTGCCAGCAAGCCGGGACTAGCGACAGATACGCAGTATTTT. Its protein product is CASKPGLATDTQYF.

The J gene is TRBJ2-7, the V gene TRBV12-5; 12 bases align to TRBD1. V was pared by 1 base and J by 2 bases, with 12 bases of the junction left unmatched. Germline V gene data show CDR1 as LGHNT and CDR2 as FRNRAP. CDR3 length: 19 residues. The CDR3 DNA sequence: TGTGCTAGTGGTTTGGACGTCTTACCGGGACAGGGGGCTACCTACGAGCAGTACTTC. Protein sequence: CASGLDVLPGQGATYEQYF.

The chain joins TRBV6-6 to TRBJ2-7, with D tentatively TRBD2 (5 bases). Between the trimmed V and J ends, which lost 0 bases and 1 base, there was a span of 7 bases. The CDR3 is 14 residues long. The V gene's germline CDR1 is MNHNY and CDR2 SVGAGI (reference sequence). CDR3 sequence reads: CASSYSRESYEQYF. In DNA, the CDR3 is TGTGCCAGCAGTTACTCGAGGGAGTCCTACGAGCAGTACTTC.

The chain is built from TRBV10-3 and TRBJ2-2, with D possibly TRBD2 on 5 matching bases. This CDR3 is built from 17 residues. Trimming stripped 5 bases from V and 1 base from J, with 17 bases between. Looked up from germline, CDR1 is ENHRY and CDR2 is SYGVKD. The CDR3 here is CAISPFTAVMNTGELFF. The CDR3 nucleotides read TGTGCCATCAGTCCGTTCACAGCGGTAATGAACACCGGGGAGCTGTTTTTT.

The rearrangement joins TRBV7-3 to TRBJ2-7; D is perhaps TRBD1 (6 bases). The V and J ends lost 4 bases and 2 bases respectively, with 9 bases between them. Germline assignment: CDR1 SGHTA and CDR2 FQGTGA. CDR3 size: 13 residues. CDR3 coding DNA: TGTGCCAGCAGCTACGGACAGACCTACGAGCAGTACTTC. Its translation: CASSYGQTYEQYF.

The CDR3 spells CSVEDRAGGGPNYGYTF. CDR3 nucleotide sequence: TGCAGCGTTGAAGATCGGGCAGGGGGCGGCCCTAACTATGGCTACACCTTC. The chain carries TRBV29-1 and TRBJ1-2; 8 bases are shared with TRBD1. V trimming: 0 bases; J trimming: 0 bases; junction bases outside the gene matches: 9. CDR3 length: 17 residues. Germline lookup yields CDR1 SQVTM and CDR2 ANQGSEA.

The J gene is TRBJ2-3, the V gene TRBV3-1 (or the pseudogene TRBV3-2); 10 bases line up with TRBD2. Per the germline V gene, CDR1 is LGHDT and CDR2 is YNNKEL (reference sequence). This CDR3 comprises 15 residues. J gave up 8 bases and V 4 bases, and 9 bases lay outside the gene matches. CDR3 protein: CASSPQAGGHVTQYF. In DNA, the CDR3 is TGTGCCAGCAGCCCCCAAGCGGGGGGGCATGTTACGCAGTATTTT.

CDR3 in DNA: TGTGCCAGCAGCGCCCGGGCCTATAATTCACCCCTCCACTTT. This codes for CASSARAYNSPLHF. J is TRBJ1-6 and V is TRBV9; no clear D. CDR1 SGDLS and CDR2 YYNGEE come from the germline V gene. The CDR3 covers 14 residues. With 3 bases removed from V and 2 bases from J, the gap between germline ends came to 6 bases.

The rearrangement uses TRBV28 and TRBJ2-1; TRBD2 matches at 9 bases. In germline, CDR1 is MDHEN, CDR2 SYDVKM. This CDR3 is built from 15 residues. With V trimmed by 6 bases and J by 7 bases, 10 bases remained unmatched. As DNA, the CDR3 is TGTGCCAGCAGCCTCCGACTAGCGGAAGGGAATGAGCAGTTCTTC. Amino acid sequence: CASSLRLAEGNEQFF.

CDR3 sequence (DNA): TGCGCCAGCAGCTTGGGGGACAGGGGAAGGTATGGCTACACCTTC. Amino acid sequence: CASSLGDRGRYGYTF. The chain employs TRBV5-1 and TRBJ1-2; 10 bases map to TRBD1. The V segment lost 0 bases and the J segment 5 bases; nucleotides outside the gene matches: 4. Per germline, CDR1 SGHRS and CDR2 YFSETQ. This CDR3 spans 15 amino acids.

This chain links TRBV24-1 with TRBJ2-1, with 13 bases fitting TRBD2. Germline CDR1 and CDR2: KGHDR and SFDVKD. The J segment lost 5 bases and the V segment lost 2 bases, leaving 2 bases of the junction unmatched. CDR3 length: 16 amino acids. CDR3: CATSDSGLAGNNEQFF. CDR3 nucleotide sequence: TGTGCCACCAGTGATTCGGGACTAGCGGGAAACAATGAGCAGTTCTTC.

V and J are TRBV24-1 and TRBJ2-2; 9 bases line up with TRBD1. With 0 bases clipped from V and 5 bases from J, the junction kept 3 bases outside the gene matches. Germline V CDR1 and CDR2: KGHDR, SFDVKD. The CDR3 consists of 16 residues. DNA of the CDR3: TGTGCCACCAGTGATTTGACAGGGGGCAAAACCGGGGAGCTGTTTTTT. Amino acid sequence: CATSDLTGGKTGELFF.

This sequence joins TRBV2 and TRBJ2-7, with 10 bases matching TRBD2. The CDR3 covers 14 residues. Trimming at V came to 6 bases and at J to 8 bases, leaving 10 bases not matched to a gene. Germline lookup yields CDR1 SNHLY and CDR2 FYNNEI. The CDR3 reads CASSPGTSATKQYF. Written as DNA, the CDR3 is TGTGCCAGCAGCCCCGGGACTAGCGCCACTAAGCAGTACTTC.

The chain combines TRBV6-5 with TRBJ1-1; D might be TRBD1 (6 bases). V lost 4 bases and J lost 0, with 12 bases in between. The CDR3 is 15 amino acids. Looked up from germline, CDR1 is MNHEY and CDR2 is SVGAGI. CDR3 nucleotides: TGTGCCAGCAGTTTAAGAGGGGGATTGAACACTGAAGCTTTCTTT. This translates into CASSLRGGLNTEAFF.